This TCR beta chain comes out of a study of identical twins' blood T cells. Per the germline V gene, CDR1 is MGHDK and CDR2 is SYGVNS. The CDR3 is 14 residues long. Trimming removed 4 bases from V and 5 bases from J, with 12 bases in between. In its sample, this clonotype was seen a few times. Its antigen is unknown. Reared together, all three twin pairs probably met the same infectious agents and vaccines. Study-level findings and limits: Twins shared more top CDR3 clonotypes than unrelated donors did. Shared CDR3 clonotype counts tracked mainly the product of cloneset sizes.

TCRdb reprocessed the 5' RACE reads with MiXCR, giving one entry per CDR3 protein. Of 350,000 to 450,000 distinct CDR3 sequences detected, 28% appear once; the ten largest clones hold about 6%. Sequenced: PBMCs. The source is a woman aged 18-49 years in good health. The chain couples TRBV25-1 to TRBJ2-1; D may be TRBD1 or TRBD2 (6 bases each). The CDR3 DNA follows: TGTGCCAGCAGTGGTTATGGGGGGCACAATGAGCAGTTCTTC. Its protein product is CASSGYGGHNEQFF.